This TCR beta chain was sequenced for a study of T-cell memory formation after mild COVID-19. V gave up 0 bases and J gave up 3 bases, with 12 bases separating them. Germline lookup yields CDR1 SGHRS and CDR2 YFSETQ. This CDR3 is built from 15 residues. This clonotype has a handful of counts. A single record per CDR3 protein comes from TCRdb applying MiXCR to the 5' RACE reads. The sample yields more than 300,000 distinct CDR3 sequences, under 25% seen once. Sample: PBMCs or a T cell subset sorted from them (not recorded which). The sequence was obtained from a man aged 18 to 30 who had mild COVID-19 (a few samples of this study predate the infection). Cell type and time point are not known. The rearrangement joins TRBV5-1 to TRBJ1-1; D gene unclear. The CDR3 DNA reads TGCGCCAGCAGCTTGGGGACGGGAGAGGACACTGAAGCTTTCTTT. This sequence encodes CASSLGTGEDTEAFF.